The 13 T cell receptor beta chains below all came from one sample that was sequenced in a study of blood T cell repertoires in COVID-19 (TCRdb year 2020). Receptor libraries were prepared by the immunoSEQ multiplex PCR assay. Imported from immuneACCESS, the table was reduced by TCRdb to in-frame sequences with V and J called. These copies leave out some clones; in studies compared against another copy, an unresolved V gene accounts for under half, and the cause of the remainder is not known. A total of about 44,000 clones appear in this sample, approximately 90% of them only once. The ten biggest clones cover approximately 23% of the sample. Sequenced input: peripheral blood. The receptors were sampled from a woman aged 80 or over in a cohort sampled during active or convalescent COVID-19.

This rearrangement joins TRBV5-4 to TRBJ2-2, with TRBD2 identical over 13 bases. Germline values: CDR1 SGHNT, CDR2 YYREEE (reference sequence). With 0 bases clipped from V and 5 bases from J, the junction kept 4 bases outside the gene matches. This CDR3 comprises 17 residues. DNA of the CDR3: TGTGCCAGCAGCTTGGCCACTAGCGGGAGGGCGACCGGGGAGCTGTTTTTT. It is translated as CASSLATSGRATGELFF.

J is TRBJ2-1 and V is TRBV2; 10 bases are a match to TRBD2. The CDR3 has 15 residues. V gave up 4 bases and J gave up 9 bases; unmatched junction bases: 9. Germline loops: CDR1 SNHLY, CDR2 FYNNEI. The CDR3 nucleotides are TGTGCCAGCAGTGCCGGGACTAGCGCGCCAGCTGAGCAGTTCTTC. The encoded protein is CASSAGTSAPAEQFF.

The chain uses TRBV11-2 and TRBJ2-2; TRBD1 aligns across 8 bases. From germline, CDR1 is SGHAT and CDR2 FQNNGV. With V trimmed by 5 bases and J by 7 bases, 12 bases remained unmatched. CDR3 length: 16 residues. The CDR3 region is CASSLDRGEVGGELFF. CDR3 sequence (DNA): TGTGCCAGCAGCCTCGACAGGGGAGAGGTTGGCGGGGAGCTGTTTTTT.

This chain connects TRBV5-4 to TRBJ1-2, with 7 bases identical to TRBD1. The germline V gene encodes CDR1 SGHNT and CDR2 YYREEE (reference sequence). With 5 bases clipped from V and 3 bases from J, the junction kept 4 bases outside the gene matches. The CDR3 is 13 residues long. The CDR3 DNA sequence: TGTGCCAGCAGGCGCACAGGGGACTATGGCTACACCTTC. It codes for CASRRTGDYGYTF.

The CDR3 DNA reads TGTGCCAGCAGCTTAGACGCCGGGACAGCTCCCAGAACCTTC. It yields the protein CASSLDAGTAPRTF. The V and J genes are TRBV11-2 and TRBJ1-2; 7 bases line up with TRBD1. The V gene end was trimmed by 0 bases and the J gene end by 14 bases; junction bases not matched to a gene: 12. CDR3 length: 14 amino acids. Germline-derived CDR1 and CDR2 are SGHAT and FQNNGV.

As DNA, the CDR3 is TGCGCCAGCAGAAATCCGGGACAGGGGATGAACACTGAAGCTTTCTTT. Its translation is CASRNPGQGMNTEAFF. The chain carries TRBV4-1 and TRBJ1-1; 10 bases match TRBD1. Germline assignment: CDR1 MGHRA and CDR2 YSYEKL. The CDR3 loop spans 16 amino acids. J was trimmed by 0 bases and V by 6 bases; bases with no gene match: 7.

This clone has only a few counts. The V call is TRBV5-1, the J call TRBJ2-2, with a tentative D call TRBD2 (6 bases). This CDR3 is 16 amino acids long. Germline V lookup: CDR1 SGHRS, CDR2 YFSETQ. Trimming took off 4 bases at V and 8 bases at J, with 21 bases between the two ends. CDR3 loop: CASSLNPQGLGGELFF. As DNA, the CDR3 is TGCGCCAGCAGCCTGAACCCTCAGGGACTGGGGGGGGAGCTGTTTTTT.

The rearrangement uses TRBV19 and TRBJ1-2; a possible D gene is TRBD1 (5 bases). This CDR3 is built from 13 residues. Germline V CDR1 and CDR2: LNHDA, SQIVND (reference sequence). Between the trimmed V and J ends, which lost 3 bases and 6 bases, there was a span of 11 bases. The CDR3 is CASSIRQWDGYTF. The CDR3 DNA reads as TGTGCCAGTAGTATCCGACAGTGGGATGGCTACACCTTC.

The chain carries TRBV10-2 and TRBJ2-1; possibly TRBD2 for D (5 bases). V dropped 5 bases and J dropped 3 bases, with 14 bases sitting between them. The germline CDR1 and CDR2 sequences are WSHSY and SAAADI. The CDR3 runs 15 residues. The CDR3 sequence is CASSTRTGNYNEQFF. The DNA for the CDR3 is TGCGCCAGCAGTACTAGGACTGGGAACTACAATGAGCAGTTCTTC.

This clone was counted between two and nine times. J is TRBJ2-3 and V is TRBV4-1; the match to TRBD2 covers 12 bases. Germline V gene lookup returns CDR1 MGHRA and CDR2 YSYEKL. V trimming: 5 bases; J trimming: 2 bases; junction bases outside the gene matches: 8. This CDR3 contains 17 residues. The CDR3 bases are TGCGCCAGCAGCACGAGGACTAGCGGGACTTTCACAGATACGCAGTATTTT. Translating it yields CASSTRTSGTFTDTQYF.

This clone has only a few counts. The rearrangement links TRBV27 to TRBJ1-6; tentative D call: TRBD1 (5 bases). The CDR3 covers 12 residues. Trimming shortened V by 9 bases and J by 7 bases, and 10 bases separated the two germline ends. CDR1 MNHEY and CDR2 SMNVEV come from the germline V gene (reference sequence). CDR3: CASRGGNSPLHF. CDR3 in DNA: TGTGCCAGTCGGGGGGGGAATTCACCCCTCCACTTT.

The gene calls are TRBV19 and TRBJ2-2; D possibly corresponds to TRBD2 (7 bases). Trimming removed 0 bases at V and 6 bases at J, with 11 bases between. The germline V gene has CDR1 LNHDA and CDR2 SQIVND (reference sequence). This CDR3 region has 15 residues. The CDR3 DNA reads TGTGCCAGTAGTATAGAAACGGGGGGCCCCGGGGAGCTGTTTTTT. Its protein is CASSIETGGPGELFF.

V usage is TRBV7-9 and J usage is TRBJ1-3; unclear D gene. V gave up 0 bases and J gave up 2 bases, with 11 bases separating them. The length of the CDR3 is 16 residues. CDR1 is SEHNR and CDR2 is FQNEAQ in the germline V gene (reference sequence). In DNA, the CDR3 is TGTGCCAGCAGCTTAGCGCGCGGAAGAACTGGAAACACCATATATTTT. Translation gives CASSLARGRTGNTIYF.